The 3 T cell receptor beta chains in this list originate from one sample, sequenced in a study of blood T cell repertoires in COVID-19. Using immunoSEQ multiplex PCR, the repertoire was profiled, and TCRdb retains in-frame clones only, with some absent. The sample lists about 130,000 clones, 70% to 85% occurring once. Material: PBMCs or T cells enriched from blood (not recorded which). The receptors come from a man between 50 and 59 years old who had recovered from COVID-19.

The V and J genes are TRBV27 and TRBJ1-5; D possibly corresponds to TRBD1 (6 bases). The CDR3 sequence is 14 residues long. Trimming cost V 5 bases and J 2 bases, with 10 bases left between them. Per germline, CDR1 MNHEY and CDR2 SMNVEV (reference sequence). The CDR3 here is CASSGGYGNQPQHF. Here the CDR3 DNA reads TGTGCCAGCAGTGGGGGCTACGGCAATCAGCCCCAGCATTTT.

This sequence joins TRBV7-2 and TRBJ2-7, with 9 bases aligning to TRBD2. The V segment lost 1 base and the J segment 6 bases; nucleotides outside the gene matches: 10. Germline lookup yields CDR1 SGHTA and CDR2 FQGNSA. This CDR3 spans 16 amino acids. The CDR3 bases are TGTGCCAGCAGCTTAGTAGGCGGGGGGGCAGGCGGCGAGCAGTACTTC. Encoded protein: CASSLVGGGAGGEQYF.

The chain combines TRBV18 with TRBJ1-1; 12 bases align to TRBD1. Germline lookup yields CDR1 KGHSH and CDR2 LQKENI. Trimming took 4 bases from V and 1 from J; bases not matched to a gene: 7. CDR3 length equals 17 residues. The CDR3 sequence is CASSLTGQGAQNTEAFF. The CDR3 DNA reads as TGTGCCAGCTCACTTACGGGACAGGGGGCGCAGAACACTGAAGCTTTCTTT.